These 25 T cell receptor beta chains came from one sample sequenced in a study of vaccination and CD4 T cells after COVID-19. Oncomine TCR Beta short-read sequencing was applied to DNA from cultured CD4+ T cells. TCRdb reprocessed the PCR reads with MiXCR, giving one entry per CDR3 protein. The sample carries 9,400 or so distinct CDR3 sequences, less than 55% recorded once. Their recognized antigens are unknown. Treatment here: approximately nine-day PBMC culture with coronavirus spike peptide pools or control peptides (ViraFEST assay). Sequencing input: CD4+ T cells from blood, cultured in vitro. These receptors were collected from a human donor who had recovered from COVID-19.

The V and J genes are TRBV19 and TRBJ2-1, with 8 bases matching TRBD1. CDR1 is LNHDA and CDR2 is SQIVND in the germline V gene (reference sequence). Trimming took 3 bases from V and 5 from J; bases not matched to a gene: 6. This CDR3 region has 15 residues. In DNA form, the CDR3 reads TGTGCCAGTAGTATTGAGGGACAGGTAAACAATGAGCAGTTCTTC. Translation gives CASSIEGQVNNEQFF.

The CDR3 region is CASSDGAGVTDTQYF. The CDR3 nucleotides read TGTGCCAGCAGCGACGGTGCGGGGGTCACAGATACGCAGTATTTT. V is TRBV6-1 and J is TRBJ2-3; 7 positions agree with TRBD2. This CDR3 has 15 residues. Trimming cost V 6 bases and J 2 bases; bases outside gene matches: 8. The germline CDR1 and CDR2 sequences are MNHNS and SASEGT.

The gene calls are TRBV19 and TRBJ1-5, with a possible D match to TRBD1 (6 bases). In germline, CDR1 is LNHDA, CDR2 SQIVND (reference sequence). V lost 3 bases and J lost 7, with 13 bases in between. CDR3 length: 14 residues. The CDR3 loop is CASSITGITQPQHF. The DNA for the CDR3 is TGTGCCAGTAGTATTACAGGGATCACCCAGCCCCAGCATTTT.

V usage is TRBV20-1 and J usage is TRBJ2-1; 13 positions agree with TRBD2. The CDR3 is 15 residues long. The germline V gene has CDR1 DFQATT and CDR2 SNEGSKA (reference sequence). The junction had 14 bases not matched to a gene; V was cut back by 3 bases and J by 15 bases. The CDR3 loop is CSARGTSGNLEGPFF. CDR3 sequence (DNA): TGCAGTGCTAGGGGGACTAGCGGGAATCTGGAAGGCCCGTTCTTC.

The V gene is TRBV19, the J gene TRBJ2-7; maybe TRBD1 (6 bases). The germline V gene encodes CDR1 LNHDA and CDR2 SQIVND (reference sequence). The CDR3 covers 13 residues. The ends were cut back, 4 bases at V and 3 bases at J, with 10 bases in the middle. The CDR3 region is CASSNRVGYEQYF. As DNA, the CDR3 is TGTGCCAGTAGTAACAGGGTGGGCTACGAGCAGTACTTC. The variable domain in full, completed from reference TRBV19 and TRBJ2-7, reads DGGITQSPKYLFRKEGQNVTLSCEQNLNHDAMYWYRQDPGQGLRLIYYSQIVNDFQKGDIAEGYSVSREKKESFPLTVTSAQKNPTAFYLCASSNRVGYEQYFGPGTRLTVT.

CDR3 protein: CASSLIDTQYF. CDR3 in DNA: TGTGCCAGCAGCTTGATCGATACGCAGTATTTT. The chain uses TRBV5-8 and TRBJ2-3, with D unresolved. CDR1 is SGHTS and CDR2 is YDEGEE in the germline V gene. V was trimmed by 1 base and J by 6 bases, leaving 3 bases between them. The CDR3 is 11 residues long.

The chain is built from TRBV7-2 and TRBJ1-1; possibly TRBD1 for D (6 bases). Germline CDR1 SGHTA, CDR2 FQGNSA. The CDR3 length is 16 residues. With 5 bases removed from V and 0 bases from J, the gap between germline ends came to 16 bases. DNA of the CDR3: TGTGCCAGCAGCCGAAGATTACAGGGTATGAACACTGAAGCTTTCTTT. As protein: CASSRRLQGMNTEAFF.

The genes are TRBV10-2 and TRBJ2-6, with D uncertain. The CDR3 spans 16 residues. The V gene's germline CDR1 is WSHSY and CDR2 SAAADI. Trimming removed 3 bases at V and 0 bases at J, with 9 bases between. CDR3 loop: CASSEGTRSGANVLTF. The DNA of the CDR3 is TGCGCCAGCAGTGAAGGCACCCGCTCTGGGGCCAACGTCCTGACTTTC.

The CDR3 is CASSTGTLNTGELFF. The CDR3 DNA reads as TGTGCCAGCAGCACCGGGACTTTAAACACCGGGGAGCTGTTTTTT. The gene calls are TRBV7-9 and TRBJ2-2, with D possibly matching TRBD2 (6 bases). CDR1 is SEHNR and CDR2 is FQNEAQ in the germline V gene (reference sequence). This CDR3 region has 15 residues. The ends were cut back, 5 bases at V and 2 bases at J, with 12 bases in the middle.

V gene TRBV20-1 combines with J gene TRBJ2-1; 10 positions agree with TRBD2. Trimming cost V 3 bases and J 7 bases; bases outside gene matches: 12. CDR3 size: 16 residues. Germline CDR1 reads DFQATT; CDR2 reads SNEGSKA (reference sequence). For the CDR3, the DNA is TGCAGTGCTAGGTCCCTCGCTAGCGGGAGAAGAAATGAGCAGTTCTTC. Translated, it gives CSARSLASGRRNEQFF.

V usage is TRBV7-2 and J usage is TRBJ2-7, with 9 bases matching TRBD1. The length of the CDR3 is 15 residues. J was trimmed by 6 bases and V by 3 bases; bases with no gene match: 9. Germline V CDR1 and CDR2: SGHTA, FQGNSA. In DNA, the CDR3 is TGTGCCAGCAGCTTCGCCGGGACAGGGAGAGGCGAGCAGTACTTC. Translated: CASSFAGTGRGEQYF.

This clonotype was counted between two and nine times. The gene calls are TRBV20-1 and TRBJ1-3; D possibly corresponds to TRBD1 (6 bases). Germline loops: CDR1 DFQATT, CDR2 SNEGSKA (reference sequence). The CDR3 loop spans 15 amino acids. The V gene lost 6 bases and the J gene lost 2 bases, with 17 bases spanning the gap. The CDR3 nucleotides read TGCAGTGCCAGGAATACCAGGGGTACTGGAAACACCATATATTTT. It is translated as CSARNTRGTGNTIYF.

This clonotype is termed medium-sized. CDR3: CASKIAGGRNTEAFF. CDR3 in DNA: TGTGCCAGCAAGATAGCAGGGGGCCGGAACACTGAAGCTTTCTTT. The rearrangement uses TRBV12-3 or TRBV12-4 and TRBJ1-1; the match to TRBD1 covers 8 bases. This CDR3 spans 15 amino acids. V trimming: 7 bases; J trimming: 1 base; junction bases outside the gene matches: 8.

In its sample, this clonotype was seen a few times. V is TRBV19 and J is TRBJ1-1; D unclear. This CDR3 is 15 amino acids long. Trimming shortened V by 5 bases and J by 2 bases, and 15 bases separated the two germline ends. Germline V CDR1 and CDR2: LNHDA, SQIVND (reference sequence). The CDR3 reads CASSWPSRYNTEAFF. CDR3 DNA sequence: TGTGCCAGTAGTTGGCCCTCCCGGTATAACACTGAAGCTTTCTTT. Supplemented by reference TRBV19 and TRBJ1-1, the full variable domain reads DGGITQSPKYLFRKEGQNVTLSCEQNLNHDAMYWYRQDPGQGLRLIYYSQIVNDFQKGDIAEGYSVSREKKESFPLTVTSAQKNPTAFYLCASSWPSRYNTEAFFGQGTRLTVV.

The V and J genes are TRBV5-6 and TRBJ1-2, with 8 bases fitting TRBD1. This CDR3 is built from 14 residues. CDR1 and CDR2 (germline): SGHDT, YYEEEE. After removal of 4 bases from V and 3 bases from J, the junction contained 5 bases not matched to a gene. CDR3 in amino acids: CASSVDRGHYGYTF. The CDR3 DNA is TGTGCCAGCAGCGTCGACAGGGGTCACTATGGCTACACCTTC.

The sample holds a few counts of this clonotype. The chain links TRBV28 to TRBJ1-5, with D hard to call. Per the germline V gene, CDR1 is MDHEN and CDR2 is SYDVKM. V was trimmed by 3 bases and J by 4 bases, leaving 10 bases between them. The CDR3 loop spans 14 amino acids. CDR3 nucleotide sequence: TGTGCCAGCAGTTTGACAAACAGAAATCAGCCCCAGCATTTT. Residues: CASSLTNRNQPQHF. The full variable domain, rest sourced from reference TRBV28 and TRBJ1-5, is DVKVTQSSRYLVKRTGEKVFLECVQDMDHENMFWYRQDPGLGLRLIYFSYDVKMKEKGDIPEGYSVSREKKERFSLILESASTNQTSMYLCASSLTNRNQPQHFGDGTRLSIL.

This rearrangement joins TRBV18 to TRBJ2-3, with D perhaps being TRBD1 or TRBD2 (5 bases each). Germline-derived CDR1 and CDR2 are KGHSH and LQKENI. V was cut by 4 bases and J by 0 bases, with 5 bases left in between. This CDR3 region has 13 residues. The CDR3 nucleotides are TGTGCCAGCTCACGGGACAGCACAGATACGCAGTATTTT. Its protein is CASSRDSTDTQYF.

The chain carries TRBV7-2 and TRBJ2-3; D remains unclear. This CDR3 region has 15 residues. Germline V lookup: CDR1 SGHTA, CDR2 FQGNSA. V dropped 5 bases and J dropped 3 bases, with 15 bases sitting between them. CDR3 residues: CASSPSFLETDTQYF. The CDR3 DNA sequence: TGTGCCAGCAGCCCGTCTTTCCTCGAAACAGATACGCAGTATTTT.

A few counts support this clonotype. The V and J genes are TRBV5-4 and TRBJ1-1, with D unclear. Germline assignment: CDR1 SGHNT and CDR2 YYREEE (reference sequence). CDR3 size: 13 residues. V lost 0 bases and J 11 bases, leaving 14 bases between the germline ends. DNA of the CDR3: TGTGCCAGCAGCTTGGACCCGTCTGCTGGGGCTTTCTTT. The encoded protein is CASSLDPSAGAFF.

V is TRBV27 and J is TRBJ1-6; D is uncertain. The CDR3 contains 17 residues. V was clipped by 1 base and J by 0 bases, with 10 bases between them. CDR1 is MNHEY, CDR2 SMNVEV, per germline (reference sequence). This CDR3 is CASSLLQTSSYNSPLHF. DNA of the CDR3: TGTGCCAGCAGTTTATTACAGACGAGCTCCTATAATTCACCCCTCCACTTT.

The table lists this clonotype with a few counts. J is TRBJ1-5 and V is TRBV6-1; D remains ambiguous. The CDR3 consists of 15 residues. V lost 5 bases and J 5 bases, leaving 16 bases between the germline ends. Looked up from germline, CDR1 is MNHNS and CDR2 is SASEGT. The CDR3 DNA sequence: TGTGCCAGCAGTCTGGCGCAGGTGGAGTATCAGCCCCAGCATTTT. It specifies CASSLAQVEYQPQHF.

This clonotype occurred a few times. V gene TRBV20-1 combines with J gene TRBJ1-1; possible D gene TRBD1, 5 bases. The CDR3 has 14 residues. Trimming shortened V by 5 bases and J by 1 base, and 14 bases separated the two germline ends. Germline loops: CDR1 DFQATT, CDR2 SNEGSKA (reference sequence). This chain's CDR3 is CSAPTLTANTEAFF. DNA of the CDR3: TGCAGTGCTCCCACATTGACAGCGAACACTGAAGCTTTCTTT.

The gene calls are TRBV20-1 and TRBJ2-3, with 8 bases identical to TRBD1. This CDR3 comprises 14 residues. Germline CDR1 is DFQATT and CDR2 is SNEGSKA (reference sequence). J gave up 0 bases and V 6 bases, and 5 bases lay outside the gene matches. The CDR3 loop is CSAKRQGSTDTQYF. Written as DNA, the CDR3 is TGCAGTGCGAAACGACAGGGGAGCACAGATACGCAGTATTTT.

The V call is TRBV25-1, the J call TRBJ2-5, with D perhaps matching TRBD1 or TRBD2 (6 bases each). Between the trimmed V and J ends, which lost 6 bases and 1 base, there was a span of 9 bases. This CDR3 has 13 residues. Germline loops: CDR1 MGHDK, CDR2 SYGVNS. CDR3 in DNA: TGTGCCAGCAGATGGGGGGCCCAAGAGACCCAGTACTTC. Its protein is CASRWGAQETQYF.

The chain uses TRBV7-9 and TRBJ1-2; D is perhaps TRBD1 (6 bases). Germline loops: CDR1 SEHNR, CDR2 FQNEAQ (reference sequence). The CDR3 runs 17 residues. Trimming pared 5 bases from V and 5 bases from J, leaving 24 bases between. CDR3 sequence reads: CASSPPGTHDLYYGYTF. The CDR3 DNA is TGTGCCAGCAGCCCCCCCGGGACACATGATCTCTATTATGGCTACACCTTC.